Presented here are 5 T cell receptor beta chains from one specimen sequenced in a study of OX40 agonist ivuxolimab in advanced cancers. Here immunoSEQ multiplex PCR was the method, and the copy in TCRdb shows in-frame clones only, minus some. The table lists about 75,000 clones, 86% of them singletons. Material: CD4+ or CD8+ T cells sorted from blood, obtained in a trial of the OX40 agonist ivuxolimab. Receptors were obtained from an adult with an advanced solid tumor such as melanoma, head and neck, liver or kidney cancer.

The CDR3 DNA sequence: TGTGCCAGCAGCTATGGCCCGGGCCCAAACTATGGCTACACCTTC. As protein: CASSYGPGPNYGYTF. This chain connects TRBV5-5 to TRBJ1-2; D gene uncertain. The CDR3 has 15 amino acids. The ends were cut back, 3 bases at V and 2 bases at J, with 14 bases in the middle. Germline CDR1 SGHKS, CDR2 YYEKEE (reference sequence).

This clone was recorded only once. This chain connects TRBV7-9 to TRBJ1-4, with no clear D. The V gene lost 0 bases and the J gene lost 10 bases, with 15 bases spanning the gap. CDR3 size: 15 residues. The germline gives CDR1 SEHNR, CDR2 FQNEAQ (reference sequence). The CDR3 spells CASSLAAAGSGKLFF. The DNA of the CDR3 is TGTGCCAGCAGCTTAGCGGCGGCGGGAAGTGGAAAACTGTTTTTT.

This sequence joins TRBV30 and TRBJ1-4, with D perhaps TRBD1 (6 bases). The CDR3 sequence is 14 residues long. The V and J ends lost 8 bases and 1 base respectively, with 14 bases between them. Germline lookup yields CDR1 GTSNPN and CDR2 SVGIG (reference sequence). The CDR3: CATGQPGTNEKLFF. CDR3 coding DNA: TGTGCCACCGGACAGCCCGGAACTAATGAAAAACTGTTTTTT.

This chain uses TRBV5-6 with TRBJ2-7; D might be TRBD2 (5 bases). V gave up 3 bases and J gave up 5 bases, with 6 bases separating them. The CDR3 runs to 11 residues. Germline V CDR1 and CDR2: SGHDT, YYEEEE. CDR3 loop: CASSWRDEQYF. The CDR3 region has the DNA TGTGCCAGCAGCTGGCGGGACGAGCAGTACTTC.

The V call is TRBV20-1, the J call TRBJ1-2; D gene ambiguous. Germline V gene sequence: CDR1 DFQATT, CDR2 SNEGSKA (reference sequence). Between the trimmed V and J ends, which lost 5 bases and 2 bases, there was a span of 6 bases. This CDR3 has 11 amino acids. DNA for the CDR3: TGCAGTGCTTCAGACAACTATGGCTACACCTTC. This codes for CSASDNYGYTF.